This TCR beta chain was captured in a study of T cells expressing NK-cell markers (dated by TCRdb to 2018 to 2020). Background on the whole study: Seven to nine donors provided sorted CD3+CD56+NKG2C+, CD3+CD56+NKG2C- and CD3+CD56-NKG2C+ T-cell subsets, whose TCR beta-chain repertoires were profiled. The libraries were sequenced on Illumina HiSeq 2000/2500, MiSeq or NextSeq, producing 2 x 150 bp reads. Of the eight sequenced donors, seven were found to be HCMV-seropositive and one was found to be HCMV-seronegative. The eight sequenced donors were randomly selected healthy volunteers, three men and five women.

As concerns this clonotype: Its specific antigen is unknown.

General conclusions and limits of the study: For six donors, the dominant CD3+CD56+NKG2C+ clonotypes were among the top 10 CD8+ clonotypes and accounted for about 1.0-8% of CD8+ T cells. Those dominant clonotypes were again the most abundant among CD3+CD56-NKG2C+ cells in a few donors, at about 25-60.1%. Whether the expanded NKG2C-expressing T cell clones were specific for HCMV antigens remained unclear.

From a lookup of the germline V gene, CDR1 and CDR2 are SGHAT and FQNNGV. From the cysteine through the phenylalanine, the CDR3 covers 14 amino acids. This entry has no DNA. This sample was sequenced with an Illumina HiSeq 2000. 5'RACE template switching, by which a universal primer site and unique molecular identifiers were added, was used to make TCR beta cDNA libraries. cDNA synthesis was primed from the TCR beta constant segment and was followed by two successive PCR amplification steps. The paper's data handling went like this. MIGEC handled demultiplexing of the reads and grouping by UMI, while MiTCR was used to assemble and quantify clonotypes. To exclude erroneous sequences, any TCR cDNA sequence not supported by at least two reads was discarded. The tcR package was used for downstream repertoire analysis, and clonotypes were matched between fractions using CDR3 nucleotide sequence together with V segment. Antigen specificity was annotated against VDJdb with VDJmatch, allowing one amino acid substitution in CDR3. TCRdb reprocessed the reads and provides one entry for every CDR3 protein sequence; no DNA is given. Clone size and V and J calls follow TCRdb, not the original study. This sample's table has entries for 150,000 to 180,000 distinct CDR3 sequences. The ten largest clones capture around a third of the sample.

HCMV serostatus was determined by detecting HCMV-specific IgG in serum with a commercial ELISA kit. Peripheral blood mononuclear cells were isolated from blood by Ficoll density gradient centrifugation. Specimen: blood T cells: a sorted CD56 or NKG2C T cell subset, CD4+ or CD8+ T cells, or bulk PBMC T cells (not recorded which). The source of this sequence is a woman in her fifties or sixties in good health. Donor details come from another sample of the same person, matched by shared clones. The chain links TRBV11-2 with TRBJ2-2. This receptor has the CDR3 CASSLMFGTGELFF.